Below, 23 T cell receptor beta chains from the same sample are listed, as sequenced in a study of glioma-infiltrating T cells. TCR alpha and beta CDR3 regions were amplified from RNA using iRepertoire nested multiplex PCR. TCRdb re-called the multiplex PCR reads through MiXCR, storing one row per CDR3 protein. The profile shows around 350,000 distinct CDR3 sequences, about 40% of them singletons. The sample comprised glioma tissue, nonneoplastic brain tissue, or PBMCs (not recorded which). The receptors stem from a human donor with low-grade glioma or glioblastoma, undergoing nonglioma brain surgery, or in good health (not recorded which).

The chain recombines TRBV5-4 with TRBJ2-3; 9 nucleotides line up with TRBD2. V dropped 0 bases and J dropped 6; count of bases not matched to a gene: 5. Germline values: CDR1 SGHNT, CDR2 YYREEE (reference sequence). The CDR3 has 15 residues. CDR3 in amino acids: CASSLDSREGDTQYF. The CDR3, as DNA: TGTGCCAGCAGCTTGGACTCGCGGGAGGGTGATACGCAGTATTTT.

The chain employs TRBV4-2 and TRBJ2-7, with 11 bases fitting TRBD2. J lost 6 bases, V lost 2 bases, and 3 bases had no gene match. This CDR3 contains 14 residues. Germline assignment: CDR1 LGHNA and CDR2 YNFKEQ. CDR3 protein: CASSQPLAGGEQYF. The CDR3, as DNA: TGTGCCAGCAGCCAACCCCTAGCGGGAGGCGAGCAGTACTTC.

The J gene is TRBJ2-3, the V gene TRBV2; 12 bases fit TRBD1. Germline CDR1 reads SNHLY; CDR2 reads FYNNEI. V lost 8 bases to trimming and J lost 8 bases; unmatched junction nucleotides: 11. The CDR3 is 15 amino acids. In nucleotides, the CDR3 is TGTGCCAGCGTACGGGACAGGGGGCAAGAGGGTACGCAGTATTTT. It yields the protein CASVRDRGQEGTQYF. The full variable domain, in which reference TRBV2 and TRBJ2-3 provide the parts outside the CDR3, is EPEVTQTPSHQVTQMGQEVILRCVPISNHLYFYWYRQILGQKVEFLVSFYNNEISEKSEIFDDQFSVERPDGSNFTLKIRSTKLEDSAMYFCASVRDRGQEGTQYFGPGTRLTVL.

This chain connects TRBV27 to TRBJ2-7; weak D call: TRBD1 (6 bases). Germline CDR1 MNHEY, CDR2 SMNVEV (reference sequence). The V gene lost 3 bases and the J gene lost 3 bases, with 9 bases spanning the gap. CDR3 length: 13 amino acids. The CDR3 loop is CASSFTGYYEQYF. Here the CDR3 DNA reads TGTGCCAGCAGTTTTACAGGGTACTACGAGCAGTACTTC.

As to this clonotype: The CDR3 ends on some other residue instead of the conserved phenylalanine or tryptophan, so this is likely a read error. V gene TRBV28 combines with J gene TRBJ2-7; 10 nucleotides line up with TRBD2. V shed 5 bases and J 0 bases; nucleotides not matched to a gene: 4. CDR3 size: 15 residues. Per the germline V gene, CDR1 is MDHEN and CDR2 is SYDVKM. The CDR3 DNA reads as TGTGCCAGCAGTACTTGGACTAGCGGCTCCTACGAGCAGTACTTA. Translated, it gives CASSTWTSGSYEQYL.

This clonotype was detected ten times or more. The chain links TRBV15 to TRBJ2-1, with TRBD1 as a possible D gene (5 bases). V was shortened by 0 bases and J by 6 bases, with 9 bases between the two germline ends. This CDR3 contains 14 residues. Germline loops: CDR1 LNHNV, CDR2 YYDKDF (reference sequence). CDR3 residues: CATSRDLTGNEQFF. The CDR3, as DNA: TGTGCCACCAGCAGAGATCTTACAGGCAATGAGCAGTTCTTC.

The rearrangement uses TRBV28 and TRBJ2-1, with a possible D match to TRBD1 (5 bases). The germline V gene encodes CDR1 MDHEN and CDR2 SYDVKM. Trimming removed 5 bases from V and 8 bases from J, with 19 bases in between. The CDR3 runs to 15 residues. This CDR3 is CASSPTAPGADEQFF. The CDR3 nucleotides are TGTGCCAGCAGTCCAACCGCACCTGGGGCTGATGAGCAGTTCTTC.

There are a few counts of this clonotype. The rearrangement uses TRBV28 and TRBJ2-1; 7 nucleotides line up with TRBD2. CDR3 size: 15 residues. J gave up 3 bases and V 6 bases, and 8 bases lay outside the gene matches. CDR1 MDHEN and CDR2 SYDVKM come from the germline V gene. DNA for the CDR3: TGTGCCAGCAGCCCACCGGGAGGAGACTACAATGAGCAGTTCTTC. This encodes CASSPPGGDYNEQFF.

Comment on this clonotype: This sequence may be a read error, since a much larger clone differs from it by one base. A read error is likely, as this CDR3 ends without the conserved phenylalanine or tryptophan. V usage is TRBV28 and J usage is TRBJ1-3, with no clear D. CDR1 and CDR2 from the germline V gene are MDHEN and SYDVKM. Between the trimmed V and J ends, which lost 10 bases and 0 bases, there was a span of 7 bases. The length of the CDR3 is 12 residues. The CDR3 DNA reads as TGTGCCACTACGTCCTCTGGAAACACCATATATGTT. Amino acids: CATTSSGNTIYV.

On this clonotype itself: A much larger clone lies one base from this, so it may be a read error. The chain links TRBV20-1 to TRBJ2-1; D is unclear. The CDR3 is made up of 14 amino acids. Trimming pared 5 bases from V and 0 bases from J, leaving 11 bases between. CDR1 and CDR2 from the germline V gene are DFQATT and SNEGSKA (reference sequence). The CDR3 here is CSARVPRSYNEQFF. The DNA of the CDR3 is TGCAGTGCTCGGGTCCCCCGCTCCTACAATGAGCAGTTCTTC.

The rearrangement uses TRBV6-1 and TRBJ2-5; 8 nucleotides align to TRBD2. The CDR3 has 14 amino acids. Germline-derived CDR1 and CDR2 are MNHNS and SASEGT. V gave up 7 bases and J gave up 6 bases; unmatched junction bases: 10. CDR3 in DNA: TGTGCCAGCACCCCCGGGGGGGGACGGAAGACCCAGTACTTC. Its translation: CASTPGGGRKTQYF.

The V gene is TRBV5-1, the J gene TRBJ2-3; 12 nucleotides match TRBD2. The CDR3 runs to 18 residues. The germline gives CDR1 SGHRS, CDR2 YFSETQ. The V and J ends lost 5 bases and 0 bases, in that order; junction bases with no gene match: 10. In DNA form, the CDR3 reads TGCGCCAGCAGAGCTCAACTAGCGGGGGGACCTAGCACAGATACGCAGTATTTT. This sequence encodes CASRAQLAGGPSTDTQYF.

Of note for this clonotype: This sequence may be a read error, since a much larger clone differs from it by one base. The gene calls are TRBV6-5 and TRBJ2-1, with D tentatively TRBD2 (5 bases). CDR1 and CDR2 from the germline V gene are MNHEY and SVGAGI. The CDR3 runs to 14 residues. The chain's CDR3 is CAGSLDWRTNEQFF. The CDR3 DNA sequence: TGTGCCGGCAGTTTGGACTGGAGAACCAATGAGCAGTTCTTC.

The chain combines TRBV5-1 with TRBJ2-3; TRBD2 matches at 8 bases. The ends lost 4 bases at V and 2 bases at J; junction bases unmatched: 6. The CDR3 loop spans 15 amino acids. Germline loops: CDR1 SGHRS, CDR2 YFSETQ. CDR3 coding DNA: TGCGCCAGCAGCACTAGCGGAGCCTCCACAGATACGCAGTATTTT. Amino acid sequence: CASSTSGASTDTQYF.

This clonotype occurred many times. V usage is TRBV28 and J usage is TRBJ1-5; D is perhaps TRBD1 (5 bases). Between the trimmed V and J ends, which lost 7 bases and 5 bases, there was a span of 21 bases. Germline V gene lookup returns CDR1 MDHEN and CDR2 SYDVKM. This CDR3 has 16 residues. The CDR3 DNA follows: TGTGCCAGCAATCCGGTGGGGGGTCGGTTTGATCAGCCCCAGCATTTT. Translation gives CASNPVGGRFDQPQHF.

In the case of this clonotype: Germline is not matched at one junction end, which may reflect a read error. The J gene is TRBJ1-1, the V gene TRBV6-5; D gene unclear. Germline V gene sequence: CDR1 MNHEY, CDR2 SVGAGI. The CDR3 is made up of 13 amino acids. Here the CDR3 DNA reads TGTGCCAGCAGTTACTCCTCAAACACTGGAGCTCTCTTT. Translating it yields CASSYSSNTGALF.

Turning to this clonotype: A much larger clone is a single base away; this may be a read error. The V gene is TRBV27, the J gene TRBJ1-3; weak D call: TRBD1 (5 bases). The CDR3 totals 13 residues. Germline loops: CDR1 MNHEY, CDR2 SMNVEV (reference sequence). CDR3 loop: CASSWSRGNNIYF. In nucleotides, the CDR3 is TGTGCCAGCAGTTGGTCAAGGGGAAACAACATATATTTT.

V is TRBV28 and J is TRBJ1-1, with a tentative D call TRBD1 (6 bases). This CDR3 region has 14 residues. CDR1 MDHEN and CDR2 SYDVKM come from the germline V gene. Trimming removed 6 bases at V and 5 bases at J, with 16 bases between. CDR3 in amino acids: CASRPSRGGTEAFF. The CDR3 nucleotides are TGTGCCAGCAGACCCTCAAGGGGGGGGACTGAAGCTTTCTTT.

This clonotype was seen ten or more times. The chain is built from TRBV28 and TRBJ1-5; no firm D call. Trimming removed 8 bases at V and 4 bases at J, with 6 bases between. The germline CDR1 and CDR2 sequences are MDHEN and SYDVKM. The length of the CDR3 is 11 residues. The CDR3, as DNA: TGTGCCAGCTCCGGGAATCAGCCCCAGCATTTT. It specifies CASSGNQPQHF.

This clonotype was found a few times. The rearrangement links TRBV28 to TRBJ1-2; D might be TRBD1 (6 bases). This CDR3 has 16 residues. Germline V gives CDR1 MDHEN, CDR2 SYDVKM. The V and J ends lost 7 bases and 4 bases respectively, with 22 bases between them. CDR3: CASIQGGEGYAYGYTF. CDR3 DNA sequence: TGTGCCAGCATACAAGGGGGGGAGGGGTACGCCTATGGCTACACCTTC.

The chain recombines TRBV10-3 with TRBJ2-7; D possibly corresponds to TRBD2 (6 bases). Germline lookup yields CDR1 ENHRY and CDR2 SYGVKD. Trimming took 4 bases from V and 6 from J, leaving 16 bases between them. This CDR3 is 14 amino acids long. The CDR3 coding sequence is TGTGCCATCAGTGCGCCGGGACTCTCGTCCGAGCAGTACTTC. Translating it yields CAISAPGLSSEQYF.

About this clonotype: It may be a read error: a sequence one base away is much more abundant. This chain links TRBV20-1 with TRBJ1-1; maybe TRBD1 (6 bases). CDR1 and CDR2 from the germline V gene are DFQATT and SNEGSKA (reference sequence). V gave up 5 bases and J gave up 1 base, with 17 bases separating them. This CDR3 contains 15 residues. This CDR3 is CSAPGHGTWNTEAFF. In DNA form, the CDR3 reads TGCAGTGCTCCGGGACATGGGACCTGGAACACTGAAGCTTTCTTT.

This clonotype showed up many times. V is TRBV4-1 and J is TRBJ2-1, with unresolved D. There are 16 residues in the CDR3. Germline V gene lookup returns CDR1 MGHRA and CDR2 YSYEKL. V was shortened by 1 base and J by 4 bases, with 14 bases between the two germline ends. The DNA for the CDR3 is TGCGCCAGCAGCCAAGCGGTAGCAACCCAATACAATGAGCAGTTCTTC. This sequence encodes CASSQAVATQYNEQFF.